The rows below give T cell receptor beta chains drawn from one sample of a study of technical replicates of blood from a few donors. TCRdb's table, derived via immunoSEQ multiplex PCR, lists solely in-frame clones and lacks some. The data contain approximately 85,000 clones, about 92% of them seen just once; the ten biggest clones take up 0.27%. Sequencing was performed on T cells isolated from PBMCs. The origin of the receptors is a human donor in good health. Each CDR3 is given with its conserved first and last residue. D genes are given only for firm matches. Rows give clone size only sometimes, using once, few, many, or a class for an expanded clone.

CDR3 DNA: TGTGCCAGCAGCACACCAGGGTCTGGCTACACCTTC
CDR3 protein: CASSTPGSGYTF
clone size: -
D gene: -
V gene: TRBV28
J gene: TRBJ1-2

CDR3 DNA: TGTGCCATCAGTGATTACAGGAATTCACCCCTCCACTTT
CDR3 protein: CAISDYRNSPLHF
clone size: -
D gene: -
V gene: TRBV10-3
J gene: TRBJ1-6

CDR3 DNA: TGTGCCAGCAGTACCCGGGACAAAGGCTACACCTTC
CDR3 protein: CASSTRDKGYTF
clone size: -
D gene: -
V gene: TRBV6-5
J gene: TRBJ1-2

CDR3 DNA: TGTGCCAGTGTGTCAGGGGCAACTAATGAAAAACTGTTTTTT
CDR3 protein: CASVSGATNEKLFF
clone size: once
D gene: -
V gene: TRBV28
J gene: TRBJ1-4

CDR3 DNA: TGCGCCAGCACTCCAACGGCAGGCTATGGCTACACCTTC
CDR3 protein: CASTPTAGYGYTF
clone size: -
D gene: -
V gene: TRBV4-1
J gene: TRBJ1-2

CDR3 DNA: TGTGCCAGCACCATAGCGGCTACCTACAATGAGCAGTTCTTC
CDR3 protein: CASTIAATYNEQFF
clone size: -
D gene: -
V gene: TRBV6-6
J gene: TRBJ2-1

CDR3 DNA: TGCGCCAGCAGTGAGTGGACTAGCTCCTACGAGCAGTACTTC
CDR3 protein: CASSEWTSSYEQYF
clone size: -
D gene: TRBD2
V gene: TRBV10-2
J gene: TRBJ2-7

CDR3 DNA: TGTGCCAGCTCACCACTAGGGACAGTGGCCCCCAGGGAAAGCGGGACTGAAGCTTTCTTT
CDR3 protein: CASSPLGTVAPRESGTEAFF
clone size: -
D gene: TRBD1
V gene: TRBV18
J gene: TRBJ1-1

CDR3 DNA: TGTGCCAGCAGCCCCCGGGCAGGCCCGGGAACAGATACGCAGTATTTT
CDR3 protein: CASSPRAGPGTDTQYF
clone size: -
D gene: -
V gene: TRBV4-2
J gene: TRBJ2-3

CDR3 DNA: TGTGCCATCAGTGAACTCACAGGGTACGAGCAGTACTTC
CDR3 protein: CAISELTGYEQYF
clone size: -
D gene: -
V gene: TRBV10-3
J gene: TRBJ2-7

CDR3 DNA: TGTGCCAGCAGTTACATGGGACAGAATAAAGAGACCCAGTACTTC
CDR3 protein: CASSYMGQNKETQYF
clone size: once
D gene: TRBD1
V gene: TRBV6-5
J gene: TRBJ2-5

CDR3 DNA: TGTGCCAGCAGCGTAGCTACTCGGCGGGGGGGGGAGCTGTTTTTT
CDR3 protein: CASSVATRRGGELFF
clone size: -
D gene: TRBD2
V gene: TRBV9
J gene: TRBJ2-2

CDR3 DNA: TGTGCCAGCAGTGCGACTCGACAGACTCTCTACGAGCAGTACTTC
CDR3 protein: CASSATRQTLYEQYF
clone size: -
D gene: -
V gene: TRBV6-1
J gene: TRBJ2-7

CDR3 DNA: TGTGCCAGCAGCTTACGGGAGTCTGTTGAGCAGTTCTTC
CDR3 protein: CASSLRESVEQFF
clone size: -
D gene: -
V gene: TRBV11-3
J gene: TRBJ2-1

CDR3 DNA: TGCAGCGTTGTATTGAATGAGCAGTTCTTC
CDR3 protein: CSVVLNEQFF
clone size: -
D gene: -
V gene: TRBV29-1
J gene: TRBJ2-1